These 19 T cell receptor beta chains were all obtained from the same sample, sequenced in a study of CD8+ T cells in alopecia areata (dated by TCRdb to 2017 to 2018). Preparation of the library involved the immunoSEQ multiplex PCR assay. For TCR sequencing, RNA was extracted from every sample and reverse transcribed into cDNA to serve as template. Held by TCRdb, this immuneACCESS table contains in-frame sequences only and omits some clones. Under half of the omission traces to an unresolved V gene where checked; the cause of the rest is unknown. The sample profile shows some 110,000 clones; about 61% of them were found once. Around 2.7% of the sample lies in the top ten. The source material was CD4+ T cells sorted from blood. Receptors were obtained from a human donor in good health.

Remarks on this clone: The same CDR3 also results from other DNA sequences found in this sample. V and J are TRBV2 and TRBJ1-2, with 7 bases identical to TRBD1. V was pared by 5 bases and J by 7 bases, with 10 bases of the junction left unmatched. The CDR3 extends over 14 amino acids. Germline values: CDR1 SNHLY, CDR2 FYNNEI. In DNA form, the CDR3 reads TGTGCCAGCAGTCCCGAGAGGGGGCTAGGTGGCTACACCTTC. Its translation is CASSPERGLGGYTF.

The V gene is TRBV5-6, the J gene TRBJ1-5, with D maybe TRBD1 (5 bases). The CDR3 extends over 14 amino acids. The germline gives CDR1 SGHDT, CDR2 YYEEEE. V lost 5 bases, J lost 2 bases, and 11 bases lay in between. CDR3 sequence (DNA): TGTGCCAGCAGTAACTGGGGGGGCAATCAGCCCCAGCATTTT. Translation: CASSNWGGNQPQHF.

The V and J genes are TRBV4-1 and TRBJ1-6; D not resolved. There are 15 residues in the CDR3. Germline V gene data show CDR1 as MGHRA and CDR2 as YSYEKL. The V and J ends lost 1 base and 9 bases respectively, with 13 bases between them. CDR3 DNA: TGCGCCAGCAGCCAAGGACGCCAGGAGCGTTCACCCCTCCACTTT. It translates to CASSQGRQERSPLHF.

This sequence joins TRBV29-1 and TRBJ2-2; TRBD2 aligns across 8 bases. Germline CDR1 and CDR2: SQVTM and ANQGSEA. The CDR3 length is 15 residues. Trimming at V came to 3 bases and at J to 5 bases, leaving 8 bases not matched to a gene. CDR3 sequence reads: CSVDQAGVGTGELFF. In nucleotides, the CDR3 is TGCAGCGTTGATCAAGCGGGGGTGGGAACCGGGGAGCTGTTTTTT.

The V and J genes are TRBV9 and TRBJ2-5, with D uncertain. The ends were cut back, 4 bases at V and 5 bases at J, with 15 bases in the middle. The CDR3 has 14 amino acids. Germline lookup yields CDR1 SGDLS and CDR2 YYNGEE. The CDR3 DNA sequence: TGTGCCAGCAGCTCGTCGACCCTTTCGGAGACCCAGTACTTC. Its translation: CASSSSTLSETQYF.

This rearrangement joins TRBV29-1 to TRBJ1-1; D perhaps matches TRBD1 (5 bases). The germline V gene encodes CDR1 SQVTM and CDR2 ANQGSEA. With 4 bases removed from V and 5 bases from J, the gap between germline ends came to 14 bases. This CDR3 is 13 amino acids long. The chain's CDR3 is CSVVGFRGTEAFF. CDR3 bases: TGCAGCGTTGTTGGGTTTCGGGGGACTGAAGCTTTCTTT.

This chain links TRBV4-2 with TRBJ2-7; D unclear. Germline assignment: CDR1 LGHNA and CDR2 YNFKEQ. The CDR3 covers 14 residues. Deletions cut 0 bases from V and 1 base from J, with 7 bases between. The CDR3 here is CASSQDPQSYEQYF. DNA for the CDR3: TGTGCCAGCAGCCAAGATCCTCAGTCCTACGAGCAGTACTTC.

The CDR3 nucleotides are TGCGCCAGCAGCTTGGAAGGGGGCCGAGGGGAGCTGTTTTTT. It yields the protein CASSLEGGRGELFF. The V call is TRBV5-1, the J call TRBJ2-2; 7 nucleotides line up with TRBD1. This CDR3 has 14 amino acids. From germline, CDR1 is SGHRS and CDR2 YFSETQ. The V segment lost 0 bases and the J segment 8 bases; nucleotides outside the gene matches: 4.

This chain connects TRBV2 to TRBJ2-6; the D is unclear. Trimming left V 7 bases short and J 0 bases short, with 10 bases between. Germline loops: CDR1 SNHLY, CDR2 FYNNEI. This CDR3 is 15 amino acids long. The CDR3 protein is CASTVMGSGANVLTF. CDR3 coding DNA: TGTGCCAGCACCGTCATGGGCTCTGGGGCCAACGTCCTGACTTTC. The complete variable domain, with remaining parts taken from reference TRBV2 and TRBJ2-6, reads EPEVTQTPSHQVTQMGQEVILRCVPISNHLYFYWYRQILGQKVEFLVSFYNNEISEKSEIFDDQFSVERPDGSNFTLKIRSTKLEDSAMYFCASTVMGSGANVLTFGAGSRLTVL.

The CDR3 reads CAWSARYGYGYTF. For the CDR3, the DNA is TGTGCCTGGAGTGCCCGGTACGGATATGGCTACACCTTC. The chain couples TRBV30 to TRBJ1-2; D gene uncertain. Trimming took off 1 base at V and 5 bases at J, with 11 bases between the two ends. CDR1 and CDR2 (germline): GTSNPN, SVGIG (reference sequence). This CDR3 has 13 amino acids.

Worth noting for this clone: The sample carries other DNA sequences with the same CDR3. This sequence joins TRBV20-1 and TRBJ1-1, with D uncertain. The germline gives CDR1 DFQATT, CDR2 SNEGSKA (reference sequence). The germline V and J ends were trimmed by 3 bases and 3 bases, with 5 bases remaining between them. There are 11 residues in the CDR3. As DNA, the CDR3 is TGCAGTGCTAGGGATGACACTGAAGCTTTCTTT. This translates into CSARDDTEAFF.

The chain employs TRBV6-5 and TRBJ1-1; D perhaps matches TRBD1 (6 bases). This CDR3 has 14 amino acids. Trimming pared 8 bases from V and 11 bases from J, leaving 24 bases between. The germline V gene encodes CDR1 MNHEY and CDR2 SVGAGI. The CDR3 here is CASRARQDSLRAFF. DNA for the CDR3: TGTGCCAGCCGAGCTCGACAGGACTCTCTCCGGGCTTTCTTT.

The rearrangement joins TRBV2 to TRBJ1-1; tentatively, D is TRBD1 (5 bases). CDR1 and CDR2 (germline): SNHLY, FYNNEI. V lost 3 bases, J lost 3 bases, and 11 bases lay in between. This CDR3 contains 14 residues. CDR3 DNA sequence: TGTGCCAGCAGTGAGCAGGGCCCGCACACTGAAGCTTTCTTT. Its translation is CASSEQGPHTEAFF.

Written as DNA, the CDR3 is TGTGCCTGGAGTGTGGGCAGGGATTGGAGCAATAATCAGCCCCAGCATTTT. Amino acids: CAWSVGRDWSNNQPQHF. J is TRBJ1-5 and V is TRBV30, with D maybe TRBD1 (5 bases). This CDR3 spans 17 amino acids. Trimming pared 0 bases from V and 4 bases from J, leaving 19 bases between. Looked up from germline, CDR1 is GTSNPN and CDR2 is SVGIG (reference sequence).

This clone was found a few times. The CDR3 DNA sequence: TGCAGCGTCCGCCAAGGGGGCGATCAGCCCCAGCATTTT. Residues: CSVRQGGDQPQHF. The chain couples TRBV29-1 to TRBJ1-5, with 7 bases identical to TRBD1. The CDR3 spans 13 residues. V lost 6 bases, J lost 5 bases, and 7 bases stayed unmatched. From germline, CDR1 is SQVTM and CDR2 ANQGSEA.

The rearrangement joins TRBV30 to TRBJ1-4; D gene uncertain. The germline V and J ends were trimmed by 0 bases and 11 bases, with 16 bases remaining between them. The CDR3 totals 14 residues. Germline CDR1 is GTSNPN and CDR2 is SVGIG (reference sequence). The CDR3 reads CAWSVDKLPRKLFF. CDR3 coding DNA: TGTGCCTGGAGTGTCGACAAGCTGCCGAGGAAACTGTTTTTT.

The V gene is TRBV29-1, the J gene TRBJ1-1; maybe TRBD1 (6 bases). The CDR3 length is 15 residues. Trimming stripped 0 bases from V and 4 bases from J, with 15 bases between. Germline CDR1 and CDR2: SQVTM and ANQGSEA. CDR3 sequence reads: CSVEDLGGGGTEAFF. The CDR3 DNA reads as TGCAGCGTTGAAGATCTAGGGGGGGGAGGCACTGAAGCTTTCTTT.

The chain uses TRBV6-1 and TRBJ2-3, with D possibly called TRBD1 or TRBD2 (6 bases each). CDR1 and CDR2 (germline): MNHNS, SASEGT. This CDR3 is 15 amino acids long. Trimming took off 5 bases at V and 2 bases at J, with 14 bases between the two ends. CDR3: CASSNEGGPTDTQYF. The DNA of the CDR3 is TGTGCCAGCAGTAACGAGGGGGGACCCACAGATACGCAGTATTTT.

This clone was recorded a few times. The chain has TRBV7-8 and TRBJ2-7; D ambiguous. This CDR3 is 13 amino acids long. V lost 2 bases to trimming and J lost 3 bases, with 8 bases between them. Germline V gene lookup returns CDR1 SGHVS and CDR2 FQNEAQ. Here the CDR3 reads CASSLSVIYEQYF. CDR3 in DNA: TGTGCCAGCAGCTTATCGGTGATCTACGAGCAGTACTTC.